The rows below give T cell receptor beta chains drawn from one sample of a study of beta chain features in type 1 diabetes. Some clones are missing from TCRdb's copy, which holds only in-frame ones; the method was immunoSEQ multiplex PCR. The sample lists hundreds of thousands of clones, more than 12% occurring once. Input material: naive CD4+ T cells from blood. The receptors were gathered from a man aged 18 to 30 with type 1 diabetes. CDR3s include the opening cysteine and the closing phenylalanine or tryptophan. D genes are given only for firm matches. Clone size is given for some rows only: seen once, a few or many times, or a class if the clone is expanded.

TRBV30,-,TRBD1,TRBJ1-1,CAWSIGQGNTEAFF,TGTGCCTGGAGCATAGGACAGGGGAACACTGAAGCTTTCTTT
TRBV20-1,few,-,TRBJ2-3,CSVSWLDTQYF,TGCAGTGTTAGCTGGTTAGATACGCAGTATTTT
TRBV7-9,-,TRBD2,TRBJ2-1,CASSSPSGSDGEQFF,TGTGCCAGCAGCTCCCCTAGCGGGAGTGATGGTGAGCAGTTCTTC
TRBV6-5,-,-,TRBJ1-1,CASTRQRGTEAFF,TGTGCCAGCACCCGACAGAGGGGCACTGAAGCTTTCTTT
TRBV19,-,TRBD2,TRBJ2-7,CASSSIEGQLKGLAGRYEQYF,TGTGCCAGTAGTTCTATTGAAGGACAGCTAAAAGGACTAGCGGGCCGCTACGAGCAGTACTTC
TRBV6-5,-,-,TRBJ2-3,CASSPRQSTDTQYF,TGTGCCAGCAGTCCAAGGCAGAGCACAGATACGCAGTATTTT
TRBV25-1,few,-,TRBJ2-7,CASSDRKGSEQYF,TGTGCCAGCAGTGATAGGAAGGGGAGCGAGCAGTACTTC
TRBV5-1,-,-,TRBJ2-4,CASSFAREDIQYF,TGCGCCAGCAGCTTTGCCAGGGAGGACATTCAGTACTTC
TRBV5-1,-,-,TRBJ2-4,CASSTGQSSKNIQYF,TGCGCCAGCAGTACTGGACAGTCGTCCAAAAACATTCAGTACTTC
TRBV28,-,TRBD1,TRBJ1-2,CASSPQGGQAYGYTF,TGTGCCAGCAGTCCCCAGGGGGGGCAGGCCTATGGCTACACCTTC
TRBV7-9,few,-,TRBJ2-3,CASSLLADDTDTQYF,TGTGCCAGCAGCCTTCTGGCTGATGACACAGATACGCAGTATTTT
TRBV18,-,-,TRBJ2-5,CASSPDRSKETQYF,TGTGCCAGCTCACCAGACAGAAGTAAAGAGACCCAGTACTTC
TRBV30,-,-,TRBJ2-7,CAWSRPPGGEQYF,TGTGCCTGGAGTCGCCCCCCTGGGGGCGAGCAGTACTTC
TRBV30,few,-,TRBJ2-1,CAWSVRGSRYNEQFF,TGTGCCTGGAGTGTACGGGGGAGCCGCTACAATGAGCAGTTCTTC
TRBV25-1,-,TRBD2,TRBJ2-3,CASTLAGTQYF,TGTGCCAGCACCCTAGCGGGTACGCAGTATTTT
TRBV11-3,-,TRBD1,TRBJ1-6,CASSPRAGGIGSPLHF,TGTGCCAGCAGCCCCCGGGCAGGGGGTATCGGTTCACCCCTCCACTTT
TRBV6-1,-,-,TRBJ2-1,CASSEVGNEQFF,TGTGCCAGCAGTGAAGTGGGCAATGAGCAGTTCTTC
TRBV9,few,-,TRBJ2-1,CASSGHGGTAYNEQFF,TGTGCCAGCAGCGGACACGGAGGGACGGCTTACAATGAGCAGTTCTTC
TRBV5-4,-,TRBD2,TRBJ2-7,CASSRTSGRASVQYF,TGTGCCAGCAGCCGGACTAGCGGGAGGGCCTCAGTGCAGTACTTC
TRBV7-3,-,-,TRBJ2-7,CASSLDRFYEQYF,TGTGCCAGCAGCTTAGACAGGTTCTACGAGCAGTACTTC
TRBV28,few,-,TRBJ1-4,CASSFVGLTNEKLFF,TGTGCCAGCAGTTTCGTGGGACTAACTAATGAAAAACTGTTTTTT
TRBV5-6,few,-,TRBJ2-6,CASSLGLGPNSGANVLTF,TGTGCCAGCAGCTTGGGTCTCGGACCAAACTCTGGGGCCAACGTCCTGACTTTC
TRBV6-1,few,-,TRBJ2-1,CASTILGYNEQFF,TGTGCCAGCACCATATTGGGATACAATGAGCAGTTCTTC
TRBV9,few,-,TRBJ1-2,CASSVGTGLDYGYTF,TGTGCCAGCAGCGTAGGAACAGGGTTGGACTATGGCTACACCTTC
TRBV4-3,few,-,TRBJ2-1,CASSHGGPVDYNEQFF,TGCGCCAGCAGCCATGGGGGGCCTGTCGATTACAATGAGCAGTTCTTC
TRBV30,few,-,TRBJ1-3,CAWSVNLPSSGNTIYF,TGTGCCTGGAGTGTAAATCTCCCAAGCTCTGGAAACACCATATATTTT
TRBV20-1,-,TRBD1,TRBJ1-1,CSLDRGTEAFF,TGCAGCCTAGACAGGGGCACTGAAGCTTTCTTT
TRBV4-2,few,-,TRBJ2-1,CASSGRLQPDEQFF,TGTGCCAGCAGCGGGCGACTACAACCCGATGAGCAGTTCTTC
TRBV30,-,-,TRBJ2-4,CAWSVGGSTNIQYF,TGTGCCTGGAGTGTTGGGGGATCCACGAACATTCAGTACTTC
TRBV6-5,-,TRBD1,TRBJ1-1,CASSYYNRGRTEAFF,TGTGCCAGCAGTTACTACAACAGGGGGCGGACTGAAGCTTTCTTT
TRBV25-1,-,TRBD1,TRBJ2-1,CASSFFPDRVNEQFF,TGTGCCAGCAGCTTTTTTCCGGACAGGGTGAATGAGCAGTTCTTC
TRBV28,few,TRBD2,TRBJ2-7,CASSLSGGRHF,TGTGCCAGCAGTTTAAGCGGGGGCAGGCACTTC
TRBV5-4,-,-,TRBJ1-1,CASSLSSGSNTEAFF,TGTGCCAGCAGCTTGTCATCAGGGTCGAACACTGAAGCTTTCTTT
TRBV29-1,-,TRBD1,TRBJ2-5,CSVDDLDRGRQETQYF,TGCAGCGTTGACGATCTGGACAGGGGCCGTCAAGAGACCCAGTACTTC
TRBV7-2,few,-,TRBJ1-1,CASSLEETLVEAFF,TGTGCCAGCAGCTTAGAAGAAACCCTGGTTGAAGCTTTCTTT
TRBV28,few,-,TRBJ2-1,CASSFQGQAYNEQFF,TGTGCCAGCAGTTTTCAGGGCCAAGCTTACAATGAGCAGTTCTTC
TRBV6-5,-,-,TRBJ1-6,CASSPDYNSPLHF,TGTGCCAGCAGTCCGGACTATAATTCACCCCTCCACTTT
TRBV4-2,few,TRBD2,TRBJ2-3,CASSQGTSGGFTDTQYF,TGTGCCAGCAGCCAAGGGACTAGCGGGGGGTTCACAGATACGCAGTATTTT
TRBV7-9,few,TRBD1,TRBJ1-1,CASSPTGGEAFF,TGTGCCAGCAGCCCCACAGGGGGCGAAGCTTTCTTT
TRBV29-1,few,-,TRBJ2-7,CSVRDWGSYEQYF,TGCAGCGTCCGGGACTGGGGCTCCTACGAGCAGTACTTC
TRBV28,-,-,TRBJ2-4,CASSLKSLVDKNIQYF,TGTGCCAGCAGTTTAAAGTCCCTTGTTGACAAAAACATTCAGTACTTC
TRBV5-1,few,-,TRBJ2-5,CASSWDRPETQYF,TGCGCCAGCAGCTGGGACCGCCCAGAGACCCAGTACTTC
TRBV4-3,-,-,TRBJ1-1,CASSQGQNTEAFF,TGCGCCAGCAGCCAAGGGCAGAACACTGAAGCTTTCTTT
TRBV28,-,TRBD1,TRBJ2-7,CASTPGGYPYEQYF,TGTGCCAGCACTCCAGGGGGATACCCCTACGAGCAGTACTTC
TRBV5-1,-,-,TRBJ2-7,CASSLPSYEQYF,TGCGCCAGCAGCTTACCCTCCTACGAGCAGTACTTC
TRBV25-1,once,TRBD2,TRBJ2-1,CASRASGGDEQFF,TGTGCCAGCAGGGCTAGCGGCGGCGATGAGCAGTTCTTC
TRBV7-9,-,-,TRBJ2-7,CASSSGERNSYEQYF,TGTGCCAGCAGCTCCGGGGAGAGGAACTCCTACGAGCAGTACTTC
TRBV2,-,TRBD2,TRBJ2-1,CASSGPVAGYNEQFF,TGTGCCAGCAGTGGACCGGTAGCGGGATACAATGAGCAGTTCTTC
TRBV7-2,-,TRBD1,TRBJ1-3,CASSRTAGTGAGNTIYF,TGTGCCAGCAGCCGTACCGCCGGGACAGGGGCTGGAAACACCATATATTTT
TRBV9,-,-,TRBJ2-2,CASSVSTGELFF,TGTGCCAGCAGCGTTAGTACCGGGGAGCTGTTTTTT
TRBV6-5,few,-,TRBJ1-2,CASSYGRVPLGYTF,TGTGCCAGCAGTTACGGCAGGGTCCCCCTTGGCTACACCTTC
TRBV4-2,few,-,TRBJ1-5,CASSQVGTGDNQPQHF,TGTGCCAGCAGCCAAGTAGGGACGGGGGACAATCAGCCCCAGCATTTT
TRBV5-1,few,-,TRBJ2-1,CASSRGQSPNEQFF,TGCGCCAGCAGCCGCGGACAGTCTCCCAATGAGCAGTTCTTC
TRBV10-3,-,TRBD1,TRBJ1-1,CAIQGADTEAFF,TGTGCCATCCAGGGGGCAGACACTGAAGCTTTCTTT
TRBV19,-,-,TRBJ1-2,CATKAENYGYTF,TGTGCCACCAAGGCAGAGAACTATGGCTACACCTTC
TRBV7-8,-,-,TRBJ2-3,CASSLRGSAGYTDTQYF,TGTGCCAGCAGCTTAAGGGGGAGCGCAGGCTACACAGATACGCAGTATTTT
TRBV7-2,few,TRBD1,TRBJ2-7,CASSLGPRQGSYEQYF,TGTGCCAGCAGCTTAGGACCCCGACAGGGCTCCTACGAGCAGTACTTC